The sequence of this TCR beta chain was determined in a study of T cell changes during pregnancy in multiple sclerosis. The repertoire was sequenced with immunoSEQ multiplex PCR; TCRdb's copy has only in-frame clones and lacks some. The sample yields tens of thousands of clones, 90% to 95% seen once. The germline V and J ends were trimmed by 2 bases and 0 bases, with 11 bases remaining between them. Germline CDR1 reads SGHVS; CDR2 reads FQNEAQ. The length of the CDR3 is 16 residues. This sequence joins TRBV7-8 and TRBJ2-1; D is ambiguous. Sequencing was performed on peripheral blood, taken after pregnancy. This sequence was found in a female donor in good health, enrolled as a control in a pregnancy study. DNA of the CDR3: TGTGCCAGCAGCTTATCCCCGGGTGGCTCCTACAATGAGCAGTTCTTC. Translated, it gives CASSLSPGGSYNEQFF.